These T cell receptor beta chains were read from a single sample in a study of cytomegalovirus exposure and HLA in healthy donors. Sequencing used immunoSEQ multiplex PCR; TCRdb keeps in-frame clones, though not all of them. The table has approximately 250,000 clones, about three quarters seen once. Sequencing used PBMCs. These receptors were collected from a boy younger than 18 in good health and CMV-seronegative. Both conserved end residues are part of each CDR3. D genes are given only for firm matches. Clone size, where shown, is once, few, many, or a class for clones that have expanded.

J gene: TRBJ1-3; D gene: NA; clone size: few; V gene: TRBV6-6; CDR3 protein: CASSRFGAPLNTIYF; CDR3 DNA: TGTGCCAGCAGCCGTTTTGGGGCCCCGCTAAACACCATATATTTT
J gene: TRBJ2-7; D gene: NA; clone size: NA; V gene: TRBV4-1; CDR3 protein: CASSQAPTSYIRSYEQYF; CDR3 DNA: TGCGCCAGCAGCCAAGCCCCCACAAGTTACATCCGCTCCTACGAGCAGTACTTC
J gene: TRBJ2-7; D gene: TRBD1; clone size: NA; V gene: TRBV5-6; CDR3 protein: CASSWRDRDEQYF; CDR3 DNA: TGTGCCAGCAGCTGGAGGGACAGGGACGAGCAGTACTTC
J gene: TRBJ2-2; D gene: NA; clone size: NA; V gene: TRBV5-6; CDR3 protein: CASSWAGLVPGELFF; CDR3 DNA: TGTGCCAGCAGCTGGGCGGGTCTAGTTCCCGGGGAGCTGTTTTTT
J gene: TRBJ2-3; D gene: TRBD1; clone size: NA; V gene: TRBV29-1; CDR3 protein: CSGGQGNTDTQYF; CDR3 DNA: TGCAGCGGGGGACAGGGGAACACAGATACGCAGTATTTT
J gene: TRBJ1-1; D gene: NA; clone size: once; V gene: TRBV11-3; CDR3 protein: CASSLTQGSEAFF; CDR3 DNA: TGTGCCAGCAGCTTAACCCAGGGGAGTGAAGCTTTCTTT
J gene: TRBJ1-1; D gene: TRBD1; clone size: NA; V gene: TRBV30; CDR3 protein: CAWSEGGVSEAFF; CDR3 DNA: TGTGCCTGGAGCGAAGGGGGCGTCTCTGAAGCTTTCTTT
J gene: TRBJ2-1; D gene: TRBD2; clone size: NA; V gene: TRBV27; CDR3 protein: CASSLLLAGGPRSQFF; CDR3 DNA: TGTGCCAGCAGTTTACTCCTAGCGGGGGGGCCTAGGTCCCAGTTCTTC
J gene: TRBJ2-2; D gene: NA; clone size: NA; V gene: TRBV2; CDR3 protein: CASSLLTGELFF; CDR3 DNA: TGTGCCAGCAGCCTCCTCACCGGGGAGCTGTTTTTT
J gene: TRBJ2-6; D gene: NA; clone size: NA; V gene: TRBV7-9; CDR3 protein: CSSGQVVRLTSGANVLTF; CDR3 DNA: TGTTCCAGCGGCCAAGTGGTGAGGCTTACCTCTGGGGCCAACGTCCTGACTTTC
J gene: TRBJ2-6; D gene: NA; clone size: once; V gene: TRBV5-1; CDR3 protein: CASSRGPDGANVLTF; CDR3 DNA: TGCGCCAGCAGCAGGGGTCCGGATGGGGCCAACGTCCTGACTTTC
J gene: TRBJ1-1; D gene: TRBD1; clone size: NA; V gene: TRBV25-1; CDR3 protein: CASSESLTGAREAFF; CDR3 DNA: TGTGCCAGCAGTGAATCCCTGACAGGGGCTCGGGAAGCTTTCTTT
J gene: TRBJ1-2; D gene: NA; clone size: NA; V gene: TRBV29-1; CDR3 protein: CSARGSDRHTF; CDR3 DNA: TGCAGCGCCCGGGGGTCAGATCGTCACACCTTC
J gene: TRBJ2-7; D gene: TRBD1; clone size: NA; V gene: TRBV11-3; CDR3 protein: CASSSPGEGQEYYEQYF; CDR3 DNA: TGTGCCAGCAGCTCTCCCGGCGAGGGACAGGAGTACTACGAGCAGTACTTC
J gene: TRBJ1-1; D gene: NA; clone size: NA; V gene: TRBV10-3; CDR3 protein: CAISPTRTAMNTEAFF; CDR3 DNA: TGTGCCATCAGCCCGACACGGACAGCAATGAACACTGAAGCTTTCTTT
J gene: TRBJ1-1; D gene: NA; clone size: few; V gene: TRBV11-3; CDR3 protein: CASSQAKEDTEAFF; CDR3 DNA: TGTGCCAGCAGCCAGGCCAAAGAAGACACTGAAGCTTTCTTT
J gene: TRBJ2-5; D gene: TRBD2; clone size: NA; V gene: TRBV15; CDR3 protein: CATSSSGANQETQYF; CDR3 DNA: TGTGCCACCAGCAGCAGCGGGGCCAACCAAGAGACCCAGTACTTC
J gene: TRBJ2-7; D gene: NA; clone size: NA; V gene: TRBV6-5; CDR3 protein: CASRQGGAYEQYF; CDR3 DNA: TGTGCCAGCAGACAGGGGGGGGCTTACGAGCAGTACTTC
J gene: TRBJ1-2; D gene: NA; clone size: NA; V gene: TRBV9; CDR3 protein: CASSGGRNYGYTF; CDR3 DNA: TGTGCCAGCAGCGGGGGGCGTAACTATGGCTACACCTTC
J gene: TRBJ2-3; D gene: TRBD2; clone size: NA; V gene: TRBV27; CDR3 protein: CASSSLAGGPPDTQYF; CDR3 DNA: TGTGCCAGCAGTTCCTTAGCGGGAGGGCCCCCAGATACGCAGTATTTT
J gene: TRBJ2-5; D gene: TRBD2; clone size: few; V gene: TRBV5-4; CDR3 protein: CACKGGETQYF; CDR3 DNA: TGTGCCTGCAAGGGAGGGGAGACCCAGTACTTC
J gene: TRBJ1-2; D gene: TRBD1; clone size: NA; V gene: TRBV30; CDR3 protein: CAWSVGQGKRYGYTF; CDR3 DNA: TGTGCCTGGAGTGTGGGACAGGGGAAGAGGTATGGCTACACCTTC
J gene: TRBJ2-7; D gene: NA; clone size: NA; V gene: TRBV5-1; CDR3 protein: CASSAWTTSYEQYF; CDR3 DNA: TGCGCCAGCAGCGCGTGGACTACCTCCTACGAGCAGTACTTC
J gene: TRBJ2-7; D gene: TRBD2; clone size: NA; V gene: TRBV11-2; CDR3 protein: CASSNRDYDFAQYF; CDR3 DNA: TGTGCCAGCAGCAACCGGGACTACGATTTCGCGCAGTACTTC
J gene: TRBJ2-5; D gene: TRBD2; clone size: NA; V gene: TRBV5-1; CDR3 protein: CASSSKTSGLQETQYF; CDR3 DNA: TGCGCCAGCAGCTCGAAGACTAGCGGCCTCCAAGAGACCCAGTACTTC
J gene: TRBJ1-2; D gene: TRBD1; clone size: NA; V gene: TRBV10-2; CDR3 protein: CASSVDRDYGYTF; CDR3 DNA: TGCGCCAGCAGTGTGGACAGGGACTATGGCTACACCTTC
J gene: TRBJ1-4; D gene: NA; clone size: NA; V gene: TRBV5-1; CDR3 protein: CASSPGGGTNEKLFF; CDR3 DNA: TGCGCCAGCAGCCCCGGAGGCGGCACTAATGAAAAACTGTTTTTT
J gene: TRBJ2-5; D gene: TRBD2; clone size: NA; V gene: TRBV4-1; CDR3 protein: CASSQELGLAGVYF; CDR3 DNA: TGCGCCAGCAGCCAAGAGTTGGGACTAGCGGGAGTATACTTC
J gene: TRBJ2-7; D gene: NA; clone size: few; V gene: TRBV7-3; CDR3 protein: CASSFVGAGANEQYF; CDR3 DNA: TGTGCCAGCAGCTTTGTGGGGGCGGGTGCCAACGAGCAGTACTTC
J gene: TRBJ2-3; D gene: TRBD2; clone size: NA; V gene: TRBV10-3; CDR3 protein: CAAGLAGASGDTQYF; CDR3 DNA: TGTGCCGCGGGACTAGCGGGGGCCTCGGGAGATACGCAGTATTTT
J gene: TRBJ2-1; D gene: TRBD2; clone size: NA; V gene: TRBV30; CDR3 protein: CAWSSLLAGGIDEQFF; CDR3 DNA: TGTGCCTGGAGCTCACTCCTAGCGGGGGGTATAGATGAGCAGTTCTTC
J gene: TRBJ2-3; D gene: NA; clone size: NA; V gene: TRBV10-3; CDR3 protein: CAIKRHSASTDTQYF; CDR3 DNA: TGTGCCATCAAAAGACATAGCGCTAGCACAGATACGCAGTATTTT
J gene: TRBJ2-2; D gene: NA; clone size: NA; V gene: TRBV7-2; CDR3 protein: CASSFTPGTGELFF; CDR3 DNA: TGTGCCAGCAGCTTCACCCCGGGTACCGGGGAGCTGTTTTTT
J gene: TRBJ2-5; D gene: NA; clone size: few; V gene: TRBV25-1; CDR3 protein: CASSTPWGGDGTRETQYF; CDR3 DNA: TGTGCCAGCAGCACCCCCTGGGGGGGCGACGGGACAAGGGAGACCCAGTACTTC
J gene: TRBJ1-6; D gene: NA; clone size: NA; V gene: TRBV7-9; CDR3 protein: CASSLEEGSPLHF; CDR3 DNA: TGTGCCAGCAGCTTAGAAGAGGGTTCACCCCTCCACTTT
J gene: TRBJ2-1; D gene: NA; clone size: NA; V gene: TRBV4-1; CDR3 protein: CASSQGLLEGLFF; CDR3 DNA: TGCGCCAGCAGCCAAGGGCTCCTGGAGGGGTTGTTCTTC
J gene: TRBJ2-3; D gene: NA; clone size: NA; V gene: TRBV20-1; CDR3 protein: CSAHLAYTQYF; CDR3 DNA: TGCAGTGCTCACCTAGCGTACACGCAGTATTTT
J gene: TRBJ2-3; D gene: TRBD1; clone size: NA; V gene: TRBV19; CDR3 protein: CASSDRGSSTDTQYF; CDR3 DNA: TGTGCCAGTAGTGACAGGGGATCTAGCACAGATACGCAGTATTTT
J gene: TRBJ2-1; D gene: TRBD2; clone size: NA; V gene: TRBV29-1; CDR3 protein: CSVSGGGYINEQFF; CDR3 DNA: TGCAGCGTTAGCGGGGGGGGATATATCAATGAGCAGTTCTTC
J gene: TRBJ2-7; D gene: NA; clone size: NA; V gene: TRBV5-1; CDR3 protein: CASSWDKAYEQYF; CDR3 DNA: TGCGCCAGCAGCTGGGACAAGGCCTACGAGCAGTACTTC
J gene: TRBJ2-3; D gene: TRBD2; clone size: NA; V gene: TRBV29-1; CDR3 protein: CSVEGTRAGSTDTQYF; CDR3 DNA: TGCAGCGTTGAAGGGACCCGAGCGGGGTCCACAGATACGCAGTATTTT
J gene: TRBJ1-4; D gene: NA; clone size: NA; V gene: TRBV5-6; CDR3 protein: CASSLYGGRELFF; CDR3 DNA: TGTGCCAGCAGCTTGTATGGCGGCCGAGAACTGTTTTTT